This record looks at one T cell receptor beta chain sequence and its context. Its target is unknown. This sample is part of a study of cytomegalovirus exposure and HLA in healthy donors. Germline-derived CDR1 and CDR2 are SNHLY and FYNNEI. The CDR3 sequence is 16 residues long. The junction had 5 bases not matched to a gene; V was cut back by 0 bases and J by 3 bases. Study-level points and caveats: The HLA-A and HLA-B alleles of most subjects were reportedly predicted accurately from TCR beta sequences. With later analysis, a missense DCLRE1C variant became linked to TCR beta V- and J-gene trimming. Several of the most significant clusters were apparently associated with common viral pathogens in a later analysis. Cytomegalovirus status, reportedly, was diagnosed with high specificity and sensitivity by the classifier.

The PCR ran on 60 Vbeta and 13 Jbeta primers. Assay used: immunoSEQ multiplex PCR; TCRdb lists only in-frame clones, some missing. The table records 130,000 or so clones, approximately 77% of them present only once. The chain is built from TRBV2 and TRBJ2-7, with 10 bases fitting TRBD2. This clonotype originated in a woman aged 55-75 years in good health and CMV-seronegative. The sequencing sample was made of PBMCs. The CDR3 bases are TGTGCCAGCAGTGAAGCGAGGTCTAGCGGGGGCTACGAGCAGTACTTC. Translation gives CASSEARSSGGYEQYF.